The rows below give T cell receptor beta chains drawn from one sample of a study of siplizumab effects on memory and regulatory T cells. Clones were read by immunoSEQ multiplex PCR, and TCRdb kept only the in-frame ones, dropping some. This sample yields approximately 94,000 clones, of which roughly 96% are seen a single time; 0.03% to 0.035% belongs to the top ten. The sequencing input was naive CD4+ T cells sorted from blood. These receptors originate from a human donor in good health. The conserved cysteine and the conserved F or W are not part of the CDR3 here. Some rows mark clone size as missing; the rest say once, few, many or name a class of expanded clone.

j_gene: TRBJ2-1
v_gene: TRBV5-4
abundance: -
CDR3aa: ASSLVAGNNEQF

j_gene: TRBJ1-6
v_gene: TRBV13
abundance: -
CDR3aa: ASSLAPSPPLH

j_gene: TRBJ2-2
v_gene: TRBV18
abundance: -
CDR3aa: ASSLYPLAGNTGELF

j_gene: TRBJ2-2
v_gene: TRBV5-1
abundance: -
CDR3aa: ASSRGKNTGELF

j_gene: TRBJ2-3
v_gene: TRBV7-3
abundance: -
CDR3aa: ASSQGDTQY

j_gene: TRBJ1-1
v_gene: TRBV12-5
abundance: -
CDR3aa: ASVPGLPTPEAF

j_gene: TRBJ2-3
v_gene: TRBV4-2
abundance: -
CDR3aa: ASSQDGGGTDTQY

j_gene: TRBJ2-1
v_gene: TRBV7-9
abundance: -
CDR3aa: ASSSTRRNPF

j_gene: TRBJ2-1
v_gene: TRBV30
abundance: -
CDR3aa: AWSASNTRGVSNEQF

j_gene: TRBJ1-4
v_gene: TRBV6-6
abundance: -
CDR3aa: ASSSAGANEKLF

j_gene: TRBJ1-4
v_gene: TRBV6-1
abundance: -
CDR3aa: ASSEAVAALFLGKLF

j_gene: TRBJ1-3
v_gene: TRBV7-9
abundance: -
CDR3aa: ASSLEGIRNSGNTIY

j_gene: TRBJ2-5
v_gene: TRBV18
abundance: -
CDR3aa: ASSSQHREETQY

j_gene: TRBJ1-2
v_gene: TRBV10-3
abundance: -
CDR3aa: AISRGSNYGYT

j_gene: TRBJ2-7
v_gene: TRBV18
abundance: -
CDR3aa: ASSPSDRAYEQY

j_gene: TRBJ1-2
v_gene: TRBV2
abundance: -
CDR3aa: ASSAGQVHSLNYGYT

j_gene: TRBJ2-1
v_gene: TRBV6-5
abundance: -
CDR3aa: ASSYSGLEF

j_gene: TRBJ2-4
v_gene: TRBV28
abundance: -
CDR3aa: ASSLGTILAKNIQY

j_gene: TRBJ1-2
v_gene: TRBV15
abundance: -
CDR3aa: ATTQRDFGYGYT

j_gene: TRBJ1-5
v_gene: TRBV6-5
abundance: -
CDR3aa: ASSPGTGANQPQH

j_gene: TRBJ1-1
v_gene: TRBV30
abundance: -
CDR3aa: AWAKGQLNTEAF

j_gene: TRBJ2-7
v_gene: TRBV5-1
abundance: -
CDR3aa: ASSSNPLQGEQY

j_gene: TRBJ1-6
v_gene: TRBV27
abundance: few
CDR3aa: ASSLQSDNSPLH

j_gene: TRBJ1-1
v_gene: TRBV5-1
abundance: -
CDR3aa: ASSFWGRNTEAF

j_gene: TRBJ2-1
v_gene: TRBV6-4
abundance: -
CDR3aa: ASSDSRGGRGEQF

j_gene: TRBJ1-3
v_gene: TRBV10-3
abundance: -
CDR3aa: GSGPPPEGNTIY

j_gene: TRBJ1-6
v_gene: TRBV7-9
abundance: -
CDR3aa: ASSLGLGDNSPLH

j_gene: TRBJ1-1
v_gene: TRBV7-3
abundance: -
CDR3aa: ASSQQLNTEAF

j_gene: TRBJ2-1
v_gene: TRBV9
abundance: -
CDR3aa: ASSPPRGIPAPEQF

j_gene: TRBJ2-1
v_gene: TRBV7-2
abundance: -
CDR3aa: ASSFRAGAGYGEQF

j_gene: TRBJ2-7
v_gene: TRBV5-1
abundance: once
CDR3aa: ASSLEGPYEQY

j_gene: TRBJ2-3
v_gene: TRBV27
abundance: -
CDR3aa: AIQRGMDTDTQY

j_gene: TRBJ2-3
v_gene: TRBV30
abundance: -
CDR3aa: AWSPSHRGPGPDTQY

j_gene: TRBJ2-7
v_gene: TRBV7-6
abundance: -
CDR3aa: ASSLASGGVEQY

j_gene: TRBJ2-2
v_gene: TRBV11-1
abundance: -
CDR3aa: ASSREEAGELF

j_gene: TRBJ2-3
v_gene: TRBV9
abundance: -
CDR3aa: ASSGLSGVGTDTQY

j_gene: TRBJ1-4
v_gene: TRBV4-1
abundance: -
CDR3aa: ASSQASGRPNEKLF

j_gene: TRBJ1-2
v_gene: TRBV20-1
abundance: -
CDR3aa: SARDLGYT

j_gene: TRBJ2-7
v_gene: TRBV28
abundance: once
CDR3aa: ASSGGQRAGAYEQY

j_gene: TRBJ1-1
v_gene: TRBV6-5
abundance: -
CDR3aa: ASSLQGKNTEAF

j_gene: TRBJ2-7
v_gene: TRBV5-1
abundance: -
CDR3aa: ASRPAGAYEQY

j_gene: TRBJ2-7
v_gene: TRBV7-3
abundance: -
CDR3aa: ASSFEGSYEQY

j_gene: TRBJ2-7
v_gene: TRBV5-6
abundance: -
CDR3aa: ASSGSLVYEQY

j_gene: TRBJ1-4
v_gene: TRBV5-1
abundance: once
CDR3aa: ASSHTTGESIGEEKLF

j_gene: TRBJ1-4
v_gene: TRBV6-5
abundance: once
CDR3aa: ASSRDREKLF

j_gene: TRBJ1-5
v_gene: TRBV27
abundance: -
CDR3aa: ASSNRQDRGFQPQH

j_gene: TRBJ2-7
v_gene: TRBV20-1
abundance: -
CDR3aa: SASSSYEQY

j_gene: TRBJ1-2
v_gene: TRBV19
abundance: -
CDR3aa: ASKKDGYT

j_gene: TRBJ2-3
v_gene: TRBV11-2
abundance: -
CDR3aa: ASSLNQLATSTDTQY

j_gene: TRBJ1-5
v_gene: TRBV4-2
abundance: -
CDR3aa: ASSQSTGGSGNQPQH